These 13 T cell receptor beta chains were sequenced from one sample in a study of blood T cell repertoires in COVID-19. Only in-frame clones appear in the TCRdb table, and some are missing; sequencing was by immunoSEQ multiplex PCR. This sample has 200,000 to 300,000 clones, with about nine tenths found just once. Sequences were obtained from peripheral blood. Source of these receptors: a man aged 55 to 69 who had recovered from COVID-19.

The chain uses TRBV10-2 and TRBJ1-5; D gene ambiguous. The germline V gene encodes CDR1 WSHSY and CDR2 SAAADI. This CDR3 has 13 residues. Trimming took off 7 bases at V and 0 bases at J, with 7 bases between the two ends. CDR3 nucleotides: TGCGCCAGCAAGGAGTATAGCAATCAGCCCCAGCATTTT. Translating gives CASKEYSNQPQHF.

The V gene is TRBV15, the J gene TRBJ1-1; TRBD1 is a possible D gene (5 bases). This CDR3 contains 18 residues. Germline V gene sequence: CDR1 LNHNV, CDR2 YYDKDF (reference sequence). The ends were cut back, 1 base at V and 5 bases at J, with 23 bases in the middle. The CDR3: CATSRGFGAGVSYTEAFF. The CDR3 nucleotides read TGTGCCACCAGCAGAGGATTTGGAGCGGGGGTGAGTTATACTGAAGCTTTCTTT.

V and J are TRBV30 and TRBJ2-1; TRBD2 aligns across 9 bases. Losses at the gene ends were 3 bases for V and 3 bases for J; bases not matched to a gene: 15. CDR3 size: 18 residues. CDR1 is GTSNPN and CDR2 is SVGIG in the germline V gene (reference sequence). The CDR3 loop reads CAWRNEGSGGGGYNEQFF. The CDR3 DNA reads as TGTGCCTGGAGGAACGAGGGTAGCGGGGGAGGTGGCTACAATGAGCAGTTCTTC.

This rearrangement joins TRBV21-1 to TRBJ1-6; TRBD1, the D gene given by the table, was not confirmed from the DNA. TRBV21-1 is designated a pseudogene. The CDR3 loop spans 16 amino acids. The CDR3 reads CASRTRQGHHNSPLHF. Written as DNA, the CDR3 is TGTGCCAGCAGGACGAGACAGGGACACCATAATTCACCCCTCCACTTT.

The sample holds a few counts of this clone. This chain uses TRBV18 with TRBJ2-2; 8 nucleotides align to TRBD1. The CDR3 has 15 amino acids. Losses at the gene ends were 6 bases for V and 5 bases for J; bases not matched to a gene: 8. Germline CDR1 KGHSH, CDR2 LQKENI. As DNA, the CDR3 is TGTGCCAGCTCCCTTGGGACAGGAGAAACCGGGGAGCTGTTTTTT. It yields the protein CASSLGTGETGELFF.

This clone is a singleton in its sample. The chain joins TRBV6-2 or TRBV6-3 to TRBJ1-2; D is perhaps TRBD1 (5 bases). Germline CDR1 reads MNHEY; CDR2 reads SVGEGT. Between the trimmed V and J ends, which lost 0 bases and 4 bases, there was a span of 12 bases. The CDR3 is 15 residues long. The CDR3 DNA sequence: TGTGCCAGCAGTTACTCGACCCAGGGAGGCTATGGCTACACCTTC. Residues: CASSYSTQGGYGYTF.

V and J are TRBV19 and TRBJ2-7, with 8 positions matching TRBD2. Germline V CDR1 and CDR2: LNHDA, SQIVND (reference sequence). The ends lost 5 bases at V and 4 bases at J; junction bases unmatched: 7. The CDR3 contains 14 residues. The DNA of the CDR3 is TGTGCCAGTAGTTCTCCGGGGGGGGCTTACGAGCAGTACTTC. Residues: CASSSPGGAYEQYF.

The CDR3 is CASSHVDRGLTKNIQYF. CDR3 in DNA: TGTGCCAGCAGCCACGTCGACAGGGGATTAACCAAAAACATTCAGTACTTC. The chain couples TRBV7-9 to TRBJ2-4; 8 bases match TRBD1. There are 17 residues in the CDR3. With V trimmed by 5 bases and J by 2 bases, 11 bases remained unmatched. In germline, CDR1 is SEHNR, CDR2 FQNEAQ (reference sequence).

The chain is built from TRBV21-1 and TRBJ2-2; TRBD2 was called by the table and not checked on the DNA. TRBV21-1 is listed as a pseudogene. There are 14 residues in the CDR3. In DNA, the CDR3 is TGTGCCAGCAGCCCGCGAACCCGGGCCGGGGAGCTGTTTTTT. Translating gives CASSPRTRAGELFF.

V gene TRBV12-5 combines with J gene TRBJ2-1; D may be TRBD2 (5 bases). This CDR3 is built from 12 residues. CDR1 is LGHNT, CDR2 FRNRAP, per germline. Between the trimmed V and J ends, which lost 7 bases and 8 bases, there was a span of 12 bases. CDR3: CASVPPGYEQFF. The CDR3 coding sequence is TGTGCTAGTGTCCCCCCGGGGTATGAGCAGTTCTTC.

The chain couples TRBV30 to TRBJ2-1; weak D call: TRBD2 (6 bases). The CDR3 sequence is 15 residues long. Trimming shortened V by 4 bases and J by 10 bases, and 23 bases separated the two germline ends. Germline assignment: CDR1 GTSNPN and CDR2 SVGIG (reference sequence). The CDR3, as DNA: TGTGCCTGGATTTCGGACGGGGGATCGGCGGGGGAGCAGTTCTTC. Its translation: CAWISDGGSAGEQFF.

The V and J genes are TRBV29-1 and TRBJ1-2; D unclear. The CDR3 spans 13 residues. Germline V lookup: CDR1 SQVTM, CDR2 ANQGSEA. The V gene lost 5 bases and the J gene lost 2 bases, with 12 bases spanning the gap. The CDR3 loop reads CSVKDGKNYGYTF. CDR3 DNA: TGCAGCGTTAAGGACGGGAAAAACTATGGCTACACCTTC.

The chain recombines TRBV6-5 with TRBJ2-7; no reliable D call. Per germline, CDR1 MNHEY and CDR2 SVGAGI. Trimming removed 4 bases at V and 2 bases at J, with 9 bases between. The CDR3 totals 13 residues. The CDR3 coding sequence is TGTGCCAGCAGTTCCCCAGAGGCCTACGAGCAGTACTTC. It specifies CASSSPEAYEQYF.